The present T cell receptor (beta chain) was sequenced within a study of STAT3 mutations in large granular lymphocyte leukemia. A remark on this clone: Its antigen is not identified.

Sequenced by immunoSEQ multiplex PCR; TCRdb stores in-frame clones only, minus some. The table records approximately 10,000 clones, around 86% of them present only once. Trimming shortened V by 4 bases and J by 2 bases, and 17 bases separated the two germline ends. The CDR3 sequence is 16 residues long. Per germline, CDR1 SGHDN and CDR2 FVKESK. Broader study findings: Clonal expansion was inferred from samples taken at other timepoints. TCR clonotype switching after therapy occurred in about 30% of the 18 patients. Every T-LGLL patient had at least one immunodominant TCRbeta clonotype.

The rearrangement joins TRBV14 to TRBJ1-2, with D hard to call. Material for sequencing was peripheral blood mononuclear cells. This receptor was obtained from a man older than 75 with T-cell large granular lymphocyte leukemia. Some clones in this sample may be carry-over from other donors' samples. The CDR3 nucleotides are TGTGCCAGCAGCCCCCGAGGCGGGCCTCAGAACTATGGCTACACCTTC. Translating it yields CASSPRGGPQNYGYTF.